This is a list of T cell receptor beta chains from one sample in a study of blood T cell repertoires in COVID-19. Profiled with immunoSEQ multiplex PCR; TCRdb holds only in-frame clones, not every one. The sample includes roughly 250,000 clones, about 85% of them seen just once. The sample consisted of peripheral blood. The receptors originated from a man aged 55 to 70 who had recovered from COVID-19. CDR3s include the opening cysteine and the closing phenylalanine or tryptophan. Each record gives: clone size, V gene, D gene, J gene, CDR3 DNA, CDR3 protein. The D gene is left open where the match is weak. Size tells how often a clone was seen (once, few, many) or the class of an expanded clone, and some rows leave it out.

NA,TRBV24-1,TRBD1,TRBJ1-5,TGTGCCACCAGTGATTCCCGGACAGGGACCCTCAATCAGCCCCAGCATTTT,CATSDSRTGTLNQPQHF
NA,TRBV5-6,NA,TRBJ1-3,TGTGCCAGCAGCTGGGACTTCGCGGTCTTTGGAAACACCATATATTTT,CASSWDFAVFGNTIYF
NA,TRBV7-7,NA,TRBJ2-5,TGTGCCAGCAGCTTAGGGGGAGTGGGGCAAGAGACCCAGTACTTC,CASSLGGVGQETQYF
NA,TRBV5-1,TRBD1,TRBJ2-5,TGCGCCAGCAGCGCGGGACAGGGGCGCCAGGAGACCCAGTACTTC,CASSAGQGRQETQYF
NA,TRBV6-5,NA,TRBJ1-2,TGTGCCAGCAGTTACAATACCGAAGCTGCCTATGGCTACACCTTC,CASSYNTEAAYGYTF
NA,TRBV10-1,TRBD2,TRBJ2-1,TGCGCCAGCAGTGATTCCGGGACTAGCGGGGTAAATGAGCAGTTCTTC,CASSDSGTSGVNEQFF
once,TRBV25-1,NA,TRBJ2-7,TGTGCCAGCAGTGAGTCCGGGTATGAGCAGTACTTC,CASSESGYEQYF
NA,TRBV9,TRBD1,TRBJ1-4,TGTGCCAGCAGCTCCCGGGACAGCCTCGGGGAAAAACTGTTTTTT,CASSSRDSLGEKLFF
NA,TRBV3-1/TRBV3-2,TRBD1,TRBJ1-1,TGTGCCAGCAGCCGTGGGGCAGGGGGCGCATCTGAAGCTTTCTTT,CASSRGAGGASEAFF
NA,TRBV12-3/TRBV12-4,NA,TRBJ1-4,TGTGCCAGCAGTCCCGACAGTAATGAAAAACTGTTTTTT,CASSPDSNEKLFF
NA,TRBV6-5,NA,TRBJ1-5,TGTGCCAGCAGTTCCCCAGGGAAGCCCCAGCATTTT,CASSSPGKPQHF
NA,TRBV2,NA,TRBJ1-1,TGTGCCAGCAGCCCCCCGGGGTTAGTGAACACTGAAGCTTTCTTT,CASSPPGLVNTEAFF
NA,TRBV5-1,NA,TRBJ2-3,TGCGCCAGCAGCATCCGGGACCGGGGGACAGATACGCAGTATTTT,CASSIRDRGTDTQYF
NA,TRBV4-2,TRBD2,TRBJ2-5,TGTGCCAGTGGGACTAGCGGGGGTCATCAAGAGACCCAGTACTTC,CASGTSGGHQETQYF
NA,TRBV2,TRBD1,TRBJ1-1,TGTGCCAGCAGGGAAACAGGGGGGGCTTTCTTT,CASRETGGAFF
once,TRBV5-1,NA,TRBJ2-3,TGCGCCAGCAGCCCAGGGGACCGCAACACAGATACGCAGTATTTT,CASSPGDRNTDTQYF
NA,TRBV7-9,TRBD1,TRBJ2-7,TGTGCCAGCAGCCGCGACGACAGGGGATCCGCCGAGCAGTACTTC,CASSRDDRGSAEQYF
few,TRBV11-2,TRBD1,TRBJ1-2,TGTGCCAGCAGCCCGACAGGGGGTTTCACTCTGGACTATGGCTACACCTTC,CASSPTGGFTLDYGYTF
NA,TRBV24-1,TRBD2,TRBJ2-1,TGTGCCACCAGTGATTTAGGCGGGGGGACGTATGAGCAGTTCTTC,CATSDLGGGTYEQFF
NA,TRBV7-4,TRBD1,TRBJ2-7,TGTGCCAGCAGCTTAGATGCCGGGACAGGGGGGCTACCTTCTCGGTACGAGCAGTACTTC,CASSLDAGTGGLPSRYEQYF
NA,TRBV5-6,TRBD1,TRBJ1-5,TGTGCCAGCAGCCTTACCACAGGGGATGGCAATCAGCCCCAGCATTTT,CASSLTTGDGNQPQHF
NA,TRBV5-1,NA,TRBJ2-1,TGCGCCAGCAGGCGACTAGGTAGCTCCTACAATGAGCAGTTCTTC,CASRRLGSSYNEQFF
NA,TRBV11-2,NA,TRBJ1-4,TGTGCCAGCAGCTCTGAGGTCACGGGTGAAAAACTGTTTTTT,CASSSEVTGEKLFF
NA,TRBV10-1,TRBD1,TRBJ1-2,TGCGCCAGCAGCCGGGACAGGGAAGATGGCTACACCTTC,CASSRDREDGYTF
NA,TRBV20-1,NA,TRBJ2-1,TGCAGTGCTAGAGATCTCCTAGGCCAGTTCTTC,CSARDLLGQFF
NA,TRBV5-1,NA,TRBJ1-4,TGCGCCAGCAGCACCCAGGGAACAACTAATGAAAAACTGTTTTTT,CASSTQGTTNEKLFF
NA,TRBV3-1/TRBV3-2,TRBD1,TRBJ1-5,TGTGCCAGCAGCCGGACAGGGAATCAGCCCCAGCATTTT,CASSRTGNQPQHF
NA,TRBV9,TRBD1,TRBJ1-3,TGTGCCAGCAGTGCCGGGACAGCCTCTGGAAACACCATATATTTT,CASSAGTASGNTIYF
NA,TRBV3-1/TRBV3-2,NA,TRBJ1-1,TGTGCCAGCAGCCCCCTAACCATGAACACTGAAGCTTTCTTT,CASSPLTMNTEAFF
NA,TRBV9,NA,TRBJ2-3,TGTGCCAGCAGCGTAGACCCCCAAGCGCCAGATACGCAGTATTTT,CASSVDPQAPDTQYF
NA,TRBV7-8,NA,TRBJ1-5,TGTGCCAGCAGCTTCTTGCTTGGGTTACAGGACCAGCCCCAGCATTTT,CASSFLLGLQDQPQHF
NA,TRBV7-8,TRBD1,TRBJ2-3,TGTGCCAGCAGCCCGGGACAGGGAAGGTCAGATACGCAGTATTTT,CASSPGQGRSDTQYF
NA,TRBV18,NA,TRBJ2-1,TGTGCCAGCTCACCTCCCGGGGTAAGGGCCTGGTATGAGCAGTTCTTC,CASSPPGVRAWYEQFF
NA,TRBV19,NA,TRBJ1-1,TGTGCCAGTAGTATCAGGGATGCAGCTTTCTTT,CASSIRDAAFF
NA,TRBV6-1,NA,TRBJ2-3,TGTGCCAGCAGTGAATCACAGGGACAGCCCTGGGAGGCAGATACGCAGTATTTT,CASSESQGQPWEADTQYF
NA,TRBV13,NA,TRBJ2-1,TGTGCCAGCGGCGCGGGGGCCACCTCCTACAATGAGCAGTTCTTC,CASGAGATSYNEQFF
few,TRBV15,TRBD1,TRBJ1-4,TGTGCCACCAGCAGAGTAGGGGACAGGGGGCCTGCTAATGAAAAACTGTTTTTT,CATSRVGDRGPANEKLFF
NA,TRBV19,TRBD1,TRBJ2-2,TGTGCCAGTAGTTTACGGACAGGGCGGAGAACCGGGGAGCTGTTTTTT,CASSLRTGRRTGELFF
NA,TRBV24-1,NA,TRBJ2-1,TGTGCCACCAGTGACTTAGGTCGTGCTAGCTCCTACAATGAGCAGTTCTTC,CATSDLGRASSYNEQFF
NA,TRBV11-2,NA,TRBJ2-1,TGTGCCAGCAGCTTAACGGGTCGAGGATGGGGGCCGTACAATGAGCAGTTCTTC,CASSLTGRGWGPYNEQFF
NA,TRBV19,NA,TRBJ1-1,TGTGCCAGTAGTATGGTGTCTCCAGGGATGAACACTGAAGCTTTCTTT,CASSMVSPGMNTEAFF
NA,TRBV11-2,NA,TRBJ1-4,TGTGCCAGCAGCTTTGGGCGGGGGGGCGCGAATGAAAAACTGTTTTTT,CASSFGRGGANEKLFF